This T cell receptor beta chain stems from a study of shared clonotypes between healthy human individuals. Study-level background: CD4 naive and CD4 memory each took three plates per donor, while CD8 naive took two and CD8 memory one.

Findings and limits, study-wide: Generation probabilities were higher for clonotypes shared across all four sorted-subset donors than for unshared ones. What naive subsets generally showed was a larger estimated richness than memory subsets showed. Depth of sequencing was expected to influence donor clonotype sharing.

The V gene end was trimmed by 5 bases and the J gene end by 4 bases; junction bases not matched to a gene: 4. The length of the CDR3 is 14 residues. CDR1 is MNHEY, CDR2 SVGAGI, per germline. Concerning this clone itself: The antigen remains undetermined.

Repertoires were generated with immunoSEQ multiplex PCR, while TCRdb's copy carries only in-frame clones and drops some. There are under 2.5 million clones in the sample; around 92% occur only once, and approximately 0.39% lies in the top ten. The sequence derives from a man in his late teens or twenties in good health. Some clones in this sample may be carry-over from other donors' samples. V gene TRBV6-5 combines with J gene TRBJ2-3, with 9 bases aligning to TRBD2. The sample consisted of naive CD4+ T cells from PBMCs. Subset given: CD45RA+ positively selected. This CDR3 reads CASSGGRAPDTQYF. Written as DNA, the CDR3 is TGTGCCAGCAGTGGCGGGAGGGCCCCAGATACGCAGTATTTT.